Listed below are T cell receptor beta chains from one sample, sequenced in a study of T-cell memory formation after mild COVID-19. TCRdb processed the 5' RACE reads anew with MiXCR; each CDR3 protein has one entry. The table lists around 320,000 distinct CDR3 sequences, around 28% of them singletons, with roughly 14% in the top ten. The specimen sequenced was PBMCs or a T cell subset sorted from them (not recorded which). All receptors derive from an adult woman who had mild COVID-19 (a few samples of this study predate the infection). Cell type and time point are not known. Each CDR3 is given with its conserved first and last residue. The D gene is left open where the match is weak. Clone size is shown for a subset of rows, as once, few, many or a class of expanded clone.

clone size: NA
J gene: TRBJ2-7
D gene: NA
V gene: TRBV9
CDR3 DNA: TGTGCCAGCAGCCCGAACTCCGGGACACACTACGAGCAGTACTTC
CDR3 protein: CASSPNSGTHYEQYF

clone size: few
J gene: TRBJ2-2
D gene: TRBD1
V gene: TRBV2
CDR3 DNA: TGTGCCAGCAGCGGGACAGGGGGGTTCCGGAACACCGGGGAGCTGTTTTTT
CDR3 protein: CASSGTGGFRNTGELFF

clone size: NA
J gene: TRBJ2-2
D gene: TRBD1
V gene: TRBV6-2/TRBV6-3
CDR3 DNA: TGTGCCAGCAGTTATGGGACAGGGAATACCGGGGAGCTGTTTTTT
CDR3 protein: CASSYGTGNTGELFF

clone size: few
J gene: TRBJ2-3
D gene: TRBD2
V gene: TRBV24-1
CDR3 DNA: TGTGCCACCAGTGATTATAAAGCGGGGGGCACAGATACGCAGTATTTT
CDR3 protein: CATSDYKAGGTDTQYF

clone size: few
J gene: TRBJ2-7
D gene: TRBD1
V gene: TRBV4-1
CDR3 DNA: TGCGCCAGCAGCATTAGTCGAGGGACAGCCGATTACGAGCAGTACTTC
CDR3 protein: CASSISRGTADYEQYF

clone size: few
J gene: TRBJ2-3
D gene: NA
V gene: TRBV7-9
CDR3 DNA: TGTGCCAGCAGCTCGGGACTGGAGGGTAGCACAGATACGCAGTATTTT
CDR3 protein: CASSSGLEGSTDTQYF

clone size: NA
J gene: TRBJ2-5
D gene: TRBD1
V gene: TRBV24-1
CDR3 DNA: TGTGCCACCAGTGACCCAGGGGGAATGAGGCAAGAGACCCAGTACTTC
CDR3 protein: CATSDPGGMRQETQYF

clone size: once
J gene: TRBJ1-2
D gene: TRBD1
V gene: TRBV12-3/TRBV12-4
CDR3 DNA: TGTGCCAGCAGCCAGGGGGCTTATGGCTACACCTTC
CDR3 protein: CASSQGAYGYTF

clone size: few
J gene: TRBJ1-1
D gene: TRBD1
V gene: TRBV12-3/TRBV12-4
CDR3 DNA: TGTGCCAGCAGTTCTATGACAGGGCTGAACACTGAAGCTTTCTTT
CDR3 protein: CASSSMTGLNTEAFF

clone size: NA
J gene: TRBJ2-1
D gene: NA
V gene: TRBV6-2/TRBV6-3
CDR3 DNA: TGTGCCAGCCGGGGAGGCGGCGAGGGGAGCAATGAGCAGTTCTTC
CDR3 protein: CASRGGGEGSNEQFF

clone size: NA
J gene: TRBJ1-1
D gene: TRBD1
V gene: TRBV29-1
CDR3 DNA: TGCAGCGTTGGAGAGACAGGGATTGGCACTGAAGCTTTCTTT
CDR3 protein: CSVGETGIGTEAFF

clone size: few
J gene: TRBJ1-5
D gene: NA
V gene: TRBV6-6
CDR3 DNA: TGTGCCAGCAGTTTAGGTACAGGTCAATATAGCAATCAGCCCCAGCATTTT
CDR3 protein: CASSLGTGQYSNQPQHF

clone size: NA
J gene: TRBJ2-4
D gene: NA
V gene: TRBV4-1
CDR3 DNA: TGCGCCAGCAGACCAGGTCCTGTGTCCGCCAAAAACATTCAGTACTTC
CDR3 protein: CASRPGPVSAKNIQYF

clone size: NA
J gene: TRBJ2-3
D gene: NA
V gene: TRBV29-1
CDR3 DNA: TGCAGCGTGACACAGGGCCCGCAGGGTACGCAGTATTTT
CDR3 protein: CSVTQGPQGTQYF

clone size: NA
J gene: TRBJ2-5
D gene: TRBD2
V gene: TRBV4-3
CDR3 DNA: TGCGCCAGCAGCCAAGATATACGACTAGCGGGACAAGTGGGAGAGACCCAGTACTTC
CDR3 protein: CASSQDIRLAGQVGETQYF

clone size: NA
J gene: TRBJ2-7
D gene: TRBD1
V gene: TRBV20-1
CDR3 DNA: TGCAGTGCTTTCGGACAGGGGGACTACGAGCAGTACTTC
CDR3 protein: CSAFGQGDYEQYF

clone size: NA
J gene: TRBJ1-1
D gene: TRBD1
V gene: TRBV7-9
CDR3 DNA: TGTGCCAGCAGCCCGTGGACAGGGGGCGCGAGGAACACTGAAGCTTTCTTT
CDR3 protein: CASSPWTGGARNTEAFF

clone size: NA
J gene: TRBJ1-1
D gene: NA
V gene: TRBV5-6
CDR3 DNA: TGTGCCAGCAGCTTTGAAGTCACGAACACTGAAGCTTTCTTT
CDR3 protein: CASSFEVTNTEAFF

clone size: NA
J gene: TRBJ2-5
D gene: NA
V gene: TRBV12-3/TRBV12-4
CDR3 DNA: TGTGCCAGCAGTTTAGTCCAAAAAGAGACCCAGTACTTC
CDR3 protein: CASSLVQKETQYF

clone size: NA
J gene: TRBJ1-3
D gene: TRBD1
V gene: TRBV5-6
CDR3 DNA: TGTGCCAGCAGCTTGGTAGGGACAGAGCTCTCTGGAAACACCATATATTTT
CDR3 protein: CASSLVGTELSGNTIYF

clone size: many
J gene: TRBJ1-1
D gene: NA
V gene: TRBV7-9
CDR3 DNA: TGTGCCAGCAGCTCCTCCCGACACAAATCCACTGAAGCTTTCTTT
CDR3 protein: CASSSSRHKSTEAFF

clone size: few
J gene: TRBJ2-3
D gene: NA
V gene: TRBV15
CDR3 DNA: TGTGCCACCAGCAGAGATCGGGTTGCAGTAGGCACAGATACGCAGTATTTT
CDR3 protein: CATSRDRVAVGTDTQYF

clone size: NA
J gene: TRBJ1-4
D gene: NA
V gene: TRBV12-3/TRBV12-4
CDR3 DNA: TGTGCCAGCAGAAGGGGGAGTAATGAAAAACTGTTTTTT
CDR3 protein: CASRRGSNEKLFF

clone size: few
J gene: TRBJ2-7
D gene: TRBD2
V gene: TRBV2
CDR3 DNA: TGTGCCAGCAAGGGAGCGGGGGGCCTAGGCGAGCAGTACTTC
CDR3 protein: CASKGAGGLGEQYF

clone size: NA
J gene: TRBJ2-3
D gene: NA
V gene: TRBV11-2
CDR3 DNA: TGTGCCAGCAGCCTAGGGGCCCAAGATACGCAGTATTTT
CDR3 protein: CASSLGAQDTQYF

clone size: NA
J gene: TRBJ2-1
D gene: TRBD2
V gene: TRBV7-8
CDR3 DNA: TGTGCCAGCAGCTTATATACCAGCGGGGCTACGTATGAGCAGTTCTTC
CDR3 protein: CASSLYTSGATYEQFF

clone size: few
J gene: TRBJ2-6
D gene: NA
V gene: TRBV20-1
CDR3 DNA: TGCAGTGCTAGAGATTCGTCCCCCTGGGCCCCTTTGACTTTC
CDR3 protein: CSARDSSPWAPLTF

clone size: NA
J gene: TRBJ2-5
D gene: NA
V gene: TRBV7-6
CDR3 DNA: TGTGCCAGCAGCTTATTACAGAGGCAAGAGACCCAGTACTTC
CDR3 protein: CASSLLQRQETQYF

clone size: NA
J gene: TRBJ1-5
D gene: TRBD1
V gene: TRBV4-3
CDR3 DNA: TGCGCCAGCAGCCAAGGGGCAGGGGGCTTCGGCCAGCCCCAGCATTTT
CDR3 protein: CASSQGAGGFGQPQHF

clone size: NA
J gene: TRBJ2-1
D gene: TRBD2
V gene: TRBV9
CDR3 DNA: TGTGCCAGCAGCGTAGCTATAGCCGGGAGGTACAATGAGCAGTTCTTC
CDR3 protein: CASSVAIAGRYNEQFF

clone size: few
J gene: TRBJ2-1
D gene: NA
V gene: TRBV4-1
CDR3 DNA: TGCGCCAGCAGCCAAGGAACCGGGTATGAGCAGTTCTTC
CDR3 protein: CASSQGTGYEQFF

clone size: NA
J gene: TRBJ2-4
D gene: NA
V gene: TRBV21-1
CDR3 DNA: TGTGCCAGCTGCAAGCTAGAGGGACCGAAAAACATTCAGTACTTC
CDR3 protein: CASCKLEGPKNIQYF

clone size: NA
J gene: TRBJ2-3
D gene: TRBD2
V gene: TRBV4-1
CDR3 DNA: TGCGCCAGCAGCCAAGGCTTTCTAGCGGGGCGCACAGATACGCAGTATTTT
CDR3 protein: CASSQGFLAGRTDTQYF

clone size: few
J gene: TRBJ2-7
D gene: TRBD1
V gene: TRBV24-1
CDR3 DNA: TGTGCCACCAGTGATCCCGACAGGGGGGGACACGAGCAGTACTTC
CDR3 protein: CATSDPDRGGHEQYF

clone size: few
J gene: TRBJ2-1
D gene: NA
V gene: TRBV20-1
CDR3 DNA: TGCAGTGCTAGAGTAGACATCTCCTACAATGAGCAGTTCTTC
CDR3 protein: CSARVDISYNEQFF

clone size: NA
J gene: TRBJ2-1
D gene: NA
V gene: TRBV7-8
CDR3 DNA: TGTGCCAGCAGCGGAAGCCGGTTTTTCGGGAGCTCCTACAATGAGCAGTTCTTC
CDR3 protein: CASSGSRFFGSSYNEQFF

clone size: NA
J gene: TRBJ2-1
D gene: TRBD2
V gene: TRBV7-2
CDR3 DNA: TGTGCCAACGCGCGGGAGATCGGCTATGAGCAGTTCTTC
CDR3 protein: CANAREIGYEQFF

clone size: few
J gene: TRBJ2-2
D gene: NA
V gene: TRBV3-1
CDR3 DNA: TGTGCCAGCAGCAGGGCGGGCAGAAACACCGGGGAGCTGTTTTTT
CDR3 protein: CASSRAGRNTGELFF

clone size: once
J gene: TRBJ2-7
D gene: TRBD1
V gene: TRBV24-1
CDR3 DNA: TGTGACACCAGTGATATGCGACAGGGGGCCTACGAGCAGTACTTC
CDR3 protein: CDTSDMRQGAYEQYF

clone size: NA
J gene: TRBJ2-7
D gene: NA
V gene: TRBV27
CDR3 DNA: TGTGCCAGCAGTTTGCGTAGAGTTGACGAGCAGTACTTC
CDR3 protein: CASSLRRVDEQYF

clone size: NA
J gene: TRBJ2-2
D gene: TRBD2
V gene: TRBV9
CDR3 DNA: TGTGACAGCAGCGCCTTAGCGGGAGTGGACACCGGGGAGCTGTTTTTT
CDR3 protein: CDSSALAGVDTGELFF

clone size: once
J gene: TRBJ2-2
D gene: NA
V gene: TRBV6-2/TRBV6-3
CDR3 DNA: TGTGCCAGCAGGCCCCGGGCCAGACACACCGGGGAGCTGTTTTTT
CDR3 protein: CASRPRARHTGELFF

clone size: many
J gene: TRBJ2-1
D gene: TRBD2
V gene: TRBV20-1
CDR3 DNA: TGCAGTGCATACGGGGGGATCGACATCGAGCAGTTCTTC
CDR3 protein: CSAYGGIDIEQFF

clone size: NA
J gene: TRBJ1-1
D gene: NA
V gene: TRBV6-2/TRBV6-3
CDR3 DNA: TGTGCCAGCAGTTACGGCAGACCCATGAACACTGAAGCTTTCTTT
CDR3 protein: CASSYGRPMNTEAFF

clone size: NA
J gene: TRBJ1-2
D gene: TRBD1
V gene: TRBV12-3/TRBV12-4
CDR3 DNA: TGTGCCAGCAGTTTAGACAGGGGGCCTTCTGGCTACACCTTC
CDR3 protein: CASSLDRGPSGYTF

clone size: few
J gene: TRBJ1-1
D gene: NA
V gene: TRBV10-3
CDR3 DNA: TGTGCCATCAGTGGCGGTGAGGTAGGGACTCACACTGAAGCTTTCTTT
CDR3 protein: CAISGGEVGTHTEAFF

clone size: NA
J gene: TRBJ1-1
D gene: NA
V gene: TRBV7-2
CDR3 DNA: TGTGCCAGCAGCACGCGGGGGCTGGACACTGAAGCTTTCTTT
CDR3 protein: CASSTRGLDTEAFF

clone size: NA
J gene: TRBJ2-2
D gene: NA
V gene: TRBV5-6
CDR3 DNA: TGTGCCAGCAGCGTTGGGGGCAATGTCGTCGGGGAGCTGTTTTTT
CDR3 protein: CASSVGGNVVGELFF

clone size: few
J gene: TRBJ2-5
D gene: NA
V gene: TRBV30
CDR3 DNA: TGTGCCTGGAGCCCTCCCCGGGGAGCGGGAGAGACCCAGTACTTC
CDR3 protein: CAWSPPRGAGETQYF

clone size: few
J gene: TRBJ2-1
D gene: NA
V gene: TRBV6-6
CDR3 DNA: TGTGCCAGCAGTTACAACGACAATGAGCAGTTCTTC
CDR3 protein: CASSYNDNEQFF

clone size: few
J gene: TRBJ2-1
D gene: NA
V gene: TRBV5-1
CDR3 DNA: TGCGCCAGCAGCTCCTTTTTGGGTGAGCAGTTCTTC
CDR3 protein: CASSSFLGEQFF

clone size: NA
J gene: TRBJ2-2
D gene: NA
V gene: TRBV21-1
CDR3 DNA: TGTGCCAGCAGCGGCAGGGGTTCAACCGGGGAGCTGTTTTTT
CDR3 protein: CASSGRGSTGELFF

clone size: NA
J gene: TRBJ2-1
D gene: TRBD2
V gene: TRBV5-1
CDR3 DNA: TGCGCCAGCAAGACTAGCGGGGACTACAATGAGCAGTTCTTC
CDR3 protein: CASKTSGDYNEQFF

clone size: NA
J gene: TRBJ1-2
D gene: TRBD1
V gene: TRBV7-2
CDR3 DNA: TGTGCCAGCAGCCTGACAGGGGGCTTTGGCTACACCTTC
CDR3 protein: CASSLTGGFGYTF

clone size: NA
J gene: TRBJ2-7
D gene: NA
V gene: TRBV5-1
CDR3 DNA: TGCGCCAGCAGCTTGGACCAAGAGAAGCAGTACTTC
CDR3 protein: CASSLDQEKQYF

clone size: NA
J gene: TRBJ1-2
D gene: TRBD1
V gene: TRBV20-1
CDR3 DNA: TGCAGTGCTCTGGGGGGGACAGGGCTAGGCTATGGCTACACCTTC
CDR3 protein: CSALGGTGLGYGYTF

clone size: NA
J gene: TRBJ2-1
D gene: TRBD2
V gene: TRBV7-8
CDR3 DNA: TGTGCCAGCAGCTTAGTGGGTAGCGGGAAAGGTTACAATGAGCAGTTCTTC
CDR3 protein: CASSLVGSGKGYNEQFF

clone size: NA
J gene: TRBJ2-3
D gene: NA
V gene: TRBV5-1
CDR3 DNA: TGCGCCAGCAGCTTGTTCCAGACCACAGATACGCAGTATTTT
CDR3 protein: CASSLFQTTDTQYF

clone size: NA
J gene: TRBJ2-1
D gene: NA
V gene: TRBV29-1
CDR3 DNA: TGCAGCGTTGAGAGGGGACTGAACAATGAGCAGTTCTTC
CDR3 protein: CSVERGLNNEQFF